These T cell receptor beta chains were read from a single sample in a study of graft-versus-host responses after intestinal transplantation. Clones were sequenced by immunoSEQ multiplex PCR, and TCRdb holds only the in-frame ones, with some missing. The sample records tens of thousands of clones, more than 90% being singletons. The antigens of these receptors remain unknown. Sequencing was performed on unstimulated CD4+ T cells sorted from spleen or lymph node cells, taken before intestinal transplant. The receptors derive from a human donor who received an intestinal transplant. Each CDR3 is given without its conserved first and last residue. The order of the fields is V gene, J gene, D gene, CDR3 protein. D genes are given only for firm matches.

>TRBV9|TRBJ2-1|TRBD2
ASSVSGSNYNEQF
>TRBV19|TRBJ1-5|.
ASCLHDRWDQPQH
>TRBV19|TRBJ1-3|TRBD1
ASSLFKQGARNTIY
>TRBV5-1|TRBJ1-3|TRBD1
ASSAGTGGNTIY
>TRBV4-1|TRBJ1-2|TRBD1
ASRRTGGDYGYT
>TRBV28|TRBJ2-5|.
ASSFGRVQETQY
>TRBV6-1|TRBJ2-1|.
ASRHKSGYNEQF
>TRBV2|TRBJ1-5|.
ASMREQAVNQPQH
>TRBV5-4|TRBJ2-5|.
ASSLTGPREIQY
>TRBV6-4|TRBJ2-7|.
ASRSPGAAAPYEQY
>TRBV5-4|TRBJ2-3|.
ASSLGRTDTQY
>TRBV5-1|TRBJ2-1|TRBD1
ASSPGQGYNEQF
>TRBV28|TRBJ2-5|TRBD1
ASRPGGKTQY
>TRBV19|TRBJ1-5|.
ASRTTGQNQPQH
>TRBV25-1|TRBJ2-1|.
ASSRNRYNEQF
>TRBV18|TRBJ2-3|TRBD1
ASSPKGANTQY
>TRBV6-1|TRBJ2-3|TRBD1
ASRWDSRTDTQY
>TRBV6-1|TRBJ2-7|.
ASSGRIDEQY
>TRBV6-1|TRBJ2-3|.
ASSEMAVSTDTQY
>TRBV6-1|TRBJ2-7|.
ASSDAEQY
>TRBV19|TRBJ1-1|.
ATHSGVGNTEAF
>TRBV7-9|TRBJ1-1|.
ASSPRWGNTEAF
>TRBV7-3|TRBJ2-5|TRBD2
ASSLAGGGETQY
>TRBV7-2|TRBJ2-7|TRBD2
ASSYPPGTTYEQY
>TRBV9|TRBJ1-2|.
ASSPETGLYGYT
>TRBV5-4|TRBJ1-2|.
ASSFGREVGGYT
>TRBV27|TRBJ2-7|.
ASSLGAGFSYEQY
>TRBV5-1|TRBJ2-5|.
ASTGFQETQY
>TRBV7-2|TRBJ1-3|TRBD1
ASSLNQGANGNTIY
>TRBV30|TRBJ2-7|.
AWSVKTPGQY
>TRBV2|TRBJ1-1|TRBD1
ASPHRDRGQIASTEAF
>TRBV2|TRBJ1-2|.
ASSEQTANYGYT
>TRBV7-8|TRBJ2-2|TRBD2
ASSLSLGLAGYTGELF
>TRBV10-2|TRBJ2-1|.
ASSEYGVGPYNEQF
>TRBV5-1|TRBJ2-7|.
ASSLGGVSEQY
>TRBV12-5|TRBJ2-5|.
ASGSYPNHHDRFGETQY
>TRBV19|TRBJ2-1|TRBD2
ASSPQLAGDLFMGNEQF
>TRBV5-1|TRBJ1-1|.
ASSLTGVVTEAF
>TRBV6-6|TRBJ2-7|.
ASSYRGGYEQY
>TRBV5-1|TRBJ2-7|TRBD1
ASSPGTGNYEQY
>TRBV7-2|TRBJ2-1|.
ASSNPPGTPLF
>TRBV27|TRBJ2-7|TRBD1
ASSLLGQASYEQY
>TRBV7-3|TRBJ2-5|.
ASSAVGYEGETQY
>TRBV7-7|TRBJ2-3|.
ASSLGRTDTQY
>TRBV6-1|TRBJ2-5|.
ASSKDPFGETQY
>TRBV7-3|TRBJ2-3|TRBD2
ASSLGTRLAGGPLTDTQY
>TRBV30|TRBJ2-7|TRBD1
AWSGQGPYEQY
>TRBV29-1|TRBJ1-2|TRBD1
SATGEWGYT
>TRBV19|TRBJ1-1|.
ASSMVNTEAF
>TRBV5-6|TRBJ1-1|.
ASSLFGRVNTEAF
>TRBV27|TRBJ2-3|.
ASSLSPRQDTTDTQY
>TRBV15|TRBJ2-3|TRBD2
ATSRGVGSVGLAGGSRRQY